One and the same sample provided the 25 T cell receptor beta chains below, sequenced in a study of shared clonotypes between healthy human individuals. The method was immunoSEQ multiplex PCR; TCRdb's version includes in-frame clones alone and lacks a portion of them. Found here are hundreds of thousands of clones, roughly three quarters of them singletons; the top ten hold around 11%. The sequenced sample was PBMCs. The source of these receptors is a woman aged 40 to 50 in good health. Some clones in this sample may be carry-over from other donors' samples.

The V and J genes are TRBV21-1 and TRBJ1-2. TRBV21-1 is a pseudogene locus. This CDR3 contains 14 residues. CDR3 in DNA: TGTGCCAGCAGCAAGGTCAAGCTTAACTATGGCTACACCTTC. This sequence encodes CASSKVKLNYGYTF.

About this clone: It is likely a read error: a sequence one base away is far more abundant. This chain links TRBV29-1 with TRBJ2-5; TRBD1 matches 8 bases. TRBJ2-7 matches the DNA end more closely, so the J call is doubtful. CDR1 and CDR2 (germline): SQVTM, ANQGSEA. CDR3 length: 12 residues. As DNA, the CDR3 is TGCAGCGGGGGGACAGGCGGACTCGAGCAGTACTTC. Its translation: CSGGTGGLEQYF.

V and J are TRBV15 and TRBJ2-2; TRBD1 matches at 7 bases. The CDR3 totals 17 residues. Trimming took 0 bases from V and 4 from J; bases not matched to a gene: 8. CDR1 and CDR2 (germline): LNHNV, YYDKDF (reference sequence). CDR3 in DNA: TGTGCCACCAGCAGAGATATGTCACAGGGGACCACCGGGGAGCTGTTTTTT. It is translated as CATSRDMSQGTTGELFF.

This clone was detected ten times or more. The chain is built from TRBV29-1 and TRBJ2-7; 8 bases are shared with TRBD1. After removal of 1 base from V and 4 bases from J, the junction contained 0 bases not matched to a gene. CDR1 and CDR2 from the germline V gene are SQVTM and ANQGSEA. This CDR3 is 12 amino acids long. The CDR3 DNA follows: TGCAGCGTTGAAGGGACAGGGTACGAGCAGTACTTC. This sequence encodes CSVEGTGYEQYF.

The J gene is TRBJ1-2, the V gene TRBV7-9, with no clear D. Trimming left V 1 base short and J 6 bases short, with 12 bases between. This CDR3 has 14 amino acids. In germline, CDR1 is SEHNR, CDR2 FQNEAQ (reference sequence). The DNA for the CDR3 is TGTGCCAGCAGCTTAGGCCACCAGGCCCATGGCTACACCTTC. Translating it yields CASSLGHQAHGYTF.

The CDR3 spells CASSLGPGLTSYEQYF. CDR3 nucleotide sequence: TGTGCCAGCAGCTTAGGGCCGGGACTAACCTCCTACGAGCAGTACTTC. The chain is built from TRBV7-8 and TRBJ2-7; 7 bases are shared with TRBD2. Losses at the gene ends were 1 base for V and 0 bases for J; bases not matched to a gene: 6. From germline, CDR1 is SGHVS and CDR2 FQNEAQ. This CDR3 spans 16 amino acids.

Details on this clone: A far larger clone differs by one base, so this is likely a read error. The V and J genes are TRBV19 and TRBJ2-5; D is perhaps TRBD2 (6 bases). V lost 4 bases, J lost 5 bases, and 14 bases lay in between. Germline V lookup: CDR1 LNHDA, CDR2 SQIVND (reference sequence). The CDR3 spans 14 residues. The CDR3 reads CASSNPGVRETQYF. The CDR3 bases are TGTGCCAGTAGTAATCCGGGAGTAAGGGAGACCCAGTACTTC.

Comments on this clone: A read error is the likely source, as a far larger clone sits one nucleotide away. The CDR3: CASSPRDRSYGYTF. DNA for the CDR3: TGCGCCAGCAGCCCGCGGGACAGAAGCTATGGCTACACCTTC. This chain links TRBV5-1 with TRBJ1-2, with 7 bases that match TRBD1. This CDR3 is built from 14 residues. Germline V gene sequence: CDR1 SGHRS, CDR2 YFSETQ. The junction had 7 bases not matched to a gene; V was cut back by 4 bases and J by 4 bases. The full variable domain, with the rest looked up from reference TRBV5-1 and TRBJ1-2, is KAGVTQTPRYLIKTRGQQVTLSCSPISGHRSVSWYQQTPGQGLQFLFEYFSETQRNKGNFPGRFSGRQFSNSRSEMNVSTLELGDSALYLCASSPRDRSYGYTFGSGTRLTVV.

The genes are TRBV28 and TRBJ2-1; 9 nucleotides match TRBD1. Germline CDR1 and CDR2: MDHEN and SYDVKM. This CDR3 comprises 15 residues. Germline trimming cut 4 bases from V and 8 bases from J; bases unmatched to any gene: 9. CDR3: CASSSRDRVGDEQFF. As DNA, the CDR3 is TGTGCCAGCAGTTCACGGGACAGGGTAGGGGATGAGCAGTTCTTC.

J is TRBJ2-1 and V is TRBV11-3; 10 bases are shared with TRBD2. This CDR3 spans 14 amino acids. Germline CDR1 SGHNT, CDR2 YENEEA. J was trimmed by 8 bases and V by 2 bases; bases with no gene match: 3. CDR3 protein: CASSLTSGNDEQFF. CDR3 coding DNA: TGTGCCAGCAGCTTAACTAGCGGGAACGATGAGCAGTTCTTC. Together with reference TRBV11-3 and TRBJ2-1, the CDR3 gives the full variable domain: EAGVVQSPRYKIIEKKQPVAFWCNPISGHNTLYWYLQNLGQGPELLIRYENEEAVDDSQLPKDRFSAERLKGVDSTLKIQPAELGDSAVYLCASSLTSGNDEQFFGPGTRLTVL.

The CDR3 DNA sequence: TGTGCCAGCAGCGATTACAGGGGGCATCAGCCCCAGCATTTT. Protein sequence: CASSDYRGHQPQHF. This chain uses TRBV28 with TRBJ1-5; 9 bases align to TRBD1. The CDR3 has 14 amino acids. Germline assignment: CDR1 MDHEN and CDR2 SYDVKM. V lost 6 bases to trimming and J lost 5 bases; unmatched junction nucleotides: 5.

This clone was counted a single time. The rearrangement joins TRBV29-1 to TRBJ2-2, with D perhaps TRBD1 (6 bases). The CDR3 has 15 residues. Trimming pared 4 bases from V and 0 bases from J, leaving 12 bases between. From germline, CDR1 is SQVTM and CDR2 ANQGSEA. CDR3 loop: CSVVTGTTNTGELFF. In DNA form, the CDR3 reads TGCAGCGTTGTAACCGGGACAACGAACACCGGGGAGCTGTTTTTT.

This clone showed up just once. J is TRBJ2-7 and V is TRBV5-5; D unclear. This CDR3 region has 12 residues. CDR1 and CDR2 (germline): SGHKS, YYEKEE (reference sequence). Trimming shortened V by 4 bases and J by 3 bases, and 8 bases separated the two germline ends. The CDR3 region is CASSPSLYEQYF. Written as DNA, the CDR3 is TGTGCCAGCAGCCCGTCCCTCTACGAGCAGTACTTC.

V and J are TRBV6-5 and TRBJ1-2; D may be TRBD1 (6 bases). V gave up 2 bases and J gave up 8 bases, with 12 bases separating them. This CDR3 has 13 amino acids. Germline lookup yields CDR1 MNHEY and CDR2 SVGAGI. Here the CDR3 reads CASSYAGVRGYTF. The CDR3 nucleotides are TGTGCCAGCAGTTACGCAGGGGTCAGGGGCTACACCTTC.

On this clone: One base separates it from a far larger clone, so it is likely a read error. Different DNA sequences within this sample yield the same CDR3. The chain employs TRBV30 and TRBJ1-1, with D possibly matching TRBD1 (5 bases). The CDR3 is 15 residues long. Germline lookup yields CDR1 GTSNPN and CDR2 SVGIG (reference sequence). Trimming removed 3 bases at V and 2 bases at J, with 16 bases between. CDR3 nucleotide sequence: TGTGCCTGGAGCTTACCCTTGGGACTTAACACTGAAGCTTTCTTT. Translation: CAWSLPLGLNTEAFF. Filled out from reference TRBV30 and TRBJ1-1, the complete variable domain reads SQTIHQWPATLVQPVGSPLSLECTVEGTSNPNLYWYRQAAGRGLQLLFYSVGIGQISSEVPQNLSASRPQDRQFILSSKKLLLSDSGFYLCAWSLPLGLNTEAFFGQGTRLTVV.

This rearrangement joins TRBV11-2 to TRBJ2-7; 8 nucleotides line up with TRBD2. From germline, CDR1 is SGHAT and CDR2 FQNNGV. The CDR3 is 15 amino acids. V lost 4 bases to trimming and J lost 1 base; unmatched junction nucleotides: 6. The CDR3 protein is CASSSVGLGSYEQYF. Written as DNA, the CDR3 is TGTGCCAGCAGCTCCGTGGGACTAGGGTCCTACGAGCAGTACTTC.

This chain uses TRBV7-9 with TRBJ2-7; D is tentatively TRBD1 or TRBD2 (5 bases each). The CDR3 is made up of 13 amino acids. Deletions cut 5 bases from V and 4 bases from J, with 12 bases between. Germline V gene sequence: CDR1 SEHNR, CDR2 FQNEAQ (reference sequence). The CDR3 DNA sequence: TGTGCCAGCAGCCTTCTGGGGGATTACGAGCAGTACTTC. As protein: CASSLLGDYEQYF.

V and J are TRBV28 and TRBJ2-5; 7 positions match TRBD1. The V and J ends lost 4 bases and 3 bases, in that order; junction bases with no gene match: 5. The V gene's germline CDR1 is MDHEN and CDR2 SYDVKM. The CDR3 is 14 residues long. DNA of the CDR3: TGTGCCAGCAGTTCCGGGACAGTTGAAGAGACCCAGTACTTC. Amino acids: CASSSGTVEETQYF.

A word on this clone: At one end the junction does not follow the germline gene, possibly because of a read error. The gene calls are TRBV7-9 and TRBJ2-7; D is perhaps TRBD1 or TRBD2 (5 bases each). This CDR3 comprises 13 residues. The germline V gene has CDR1 SEHNR and CDR2 FQNEAQ (reference sequence). The CDR3 nucleotides are TGTGCCAGCAGCTTAGCCGGGGACGACCAGTGTCGTTTC. Residues: CASSLAGDDQCRF.

The chain joins TRBV18 to TRBJ2-3, with 12 bases that match TRBD2. The length of the CDR3 is 18 residues. With 4 bases clipped from V and 5 bases from J, the junction kept 13 bases outside the gene matches. Germline-derived CDR1 and CDR2 are KGHSH and LQKENI. In nucleotides, the CDR3 is TGTGCCAGCTCACTTCCTGACCCTAGCGGGAGGGCCGGAGATACGCAGTATTTT. Its translation is CASSLPDPSGRAGDTQYF.

This CDR3 reads CASSLDWTSGRQTYEQYF. Here the CDR3 DNA reads TGCGCCAGCAGCTTGGACTGGACTAGCGGGAGACAAACCTACGAGCAGTACTTC. This sequence joins TRBV5-1 and TRBJ2-7, with TRBD2 identical over 13 bases. Germline assignment: CDR1 SGHRS and CDR2 YFSETQ. This CDR3 has 18 amino acids. V gave up 0 bases and J gave up 2 bases; unmatched junction bases: 8.

This clone has just a few counts. J is TRBJ1-1 and V is TRBV18, with 7 bases that match TRBD1. The germline V gene has CDR1 KGHSH and CDR2 LQKENI. The trim removed 6 bases at V and 4 bases at J, leaving 5 bases unmatched. The CDR3 sequence is 13 residues long. CDR3 DNA sequence: TGTGCCAGCTCGATGACAGGGCGCACTGAAGCTTTCTTT. As protein: CASSMTGRTEAFF.

The rearrangement joins TRBV27 to TRBJ2-5; 9 nucleotides align to TRBD1. The CDR3 totals 15 residues. V shed 4 bases and J 5 bases; nucleotides not matched to a gene: 8. The germline V gene encodes CDR1 MNHEY and CDR2 SMNVEV (reference sequence). The DNA for the CDR3 is TGTGCCAGCAGTTCCCCGGGGACAGGGTGGGAGACCCAGTACTTC. It encodes CASSSPGTGWETQYF.

CDR3 bases: TGTGCCAGCAGCCTAGCCCCAGGAAGGGGATCCTACGAGCAGTACTTC. This encodes CASSLAPGRGSYEQYF. The chain recombines TRBV5-6 with TRBJ2-7, with D possibly called TRBD1 or TRBD2 (5 bases each). The CDR3 covers 16 residues. Between the trimmed V and J ends, which lost 4 bases and 1 base, there was a span of 18 bases. Germline V lookup: CDR1 SGHDT, CDR2 YYEEEE.

This clone was picked up a small number of times. A read error may explain this, as a much larger clone is one base away. The CDR3 does not end in the conserved phenylalanine or tryptophan, so this is likely a read error. This chain connects TRBV18 to TRBJ2-6, with D unclear. CDR3 size: 17 residues. Germline CDR1 reads KGHSH; CDR2 reads LQKENI. V was shortened by 1 base and J by 0 bases, with 10 bases between the two germline ends. The CDR3 is CASSPLSPSSGANVLTL. The CDR3 DNA sequence: TGTGCCAGCTCACCACTTTCCCCCAGCTCTGGGGCCAACGTCCTGACTCTC.